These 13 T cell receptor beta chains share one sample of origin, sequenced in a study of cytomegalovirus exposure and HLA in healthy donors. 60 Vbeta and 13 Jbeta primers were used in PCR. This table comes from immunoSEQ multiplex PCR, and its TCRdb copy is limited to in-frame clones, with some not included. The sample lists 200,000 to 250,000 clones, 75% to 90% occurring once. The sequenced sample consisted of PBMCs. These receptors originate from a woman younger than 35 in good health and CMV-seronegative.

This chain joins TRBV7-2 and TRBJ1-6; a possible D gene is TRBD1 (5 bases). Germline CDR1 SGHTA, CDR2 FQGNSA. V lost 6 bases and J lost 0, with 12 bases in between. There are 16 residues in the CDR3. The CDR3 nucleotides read TGTGCCAGCAGACCAGTGGACACCTCCTATAATTCACCCCTCCACTTT. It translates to CASRPVDTSYNSPLHF. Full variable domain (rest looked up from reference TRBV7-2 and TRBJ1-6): GAGVSQSPSNKVTEKGKDVELRCDPISGHTALYWYRQSLGQGLEFLIYFQGNSAPDKSGLPSDRFSAERTGGSVSTLTIQRTQQEDSAVYLCASRPVDTSYNSPLHFGNGTRLTVT.

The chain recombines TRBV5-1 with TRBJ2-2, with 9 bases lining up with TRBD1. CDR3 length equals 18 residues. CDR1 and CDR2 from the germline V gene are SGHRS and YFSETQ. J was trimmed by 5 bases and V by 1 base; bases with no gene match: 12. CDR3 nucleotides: TGCGCCAGCAGCTTGAAGGTCCGTGGACAGGGGAAGACCGGGGAGCTGTTTTTT. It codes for CASSLKVRGQGKTGELFF.

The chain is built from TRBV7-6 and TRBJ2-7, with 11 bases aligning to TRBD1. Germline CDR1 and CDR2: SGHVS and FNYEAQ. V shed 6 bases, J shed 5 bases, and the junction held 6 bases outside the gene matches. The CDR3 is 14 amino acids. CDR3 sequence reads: CASRWGQGGDEQYF. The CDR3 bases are TGTGCCAGCAGGTGGGGACAGGGGGGCGACGAGCAGTACTTC.

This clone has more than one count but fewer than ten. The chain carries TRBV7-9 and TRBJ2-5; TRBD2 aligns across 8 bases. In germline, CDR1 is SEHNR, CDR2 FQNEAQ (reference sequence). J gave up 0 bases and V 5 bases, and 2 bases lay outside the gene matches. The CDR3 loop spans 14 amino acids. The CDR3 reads CASSHGRDQETQYF. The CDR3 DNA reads TGTGCCAGCAGCCACGGGAGGGACCAAGAGACCCAGTACTTC.

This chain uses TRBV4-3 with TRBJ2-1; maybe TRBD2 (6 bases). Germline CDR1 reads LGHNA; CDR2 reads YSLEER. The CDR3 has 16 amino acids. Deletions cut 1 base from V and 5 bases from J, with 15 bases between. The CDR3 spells CASSQAYRTTNNEQFF. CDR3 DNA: TGCGCCAGCAGCCAAGCGTACAGGACTACGAACAATGAGCAGTTCTTC.

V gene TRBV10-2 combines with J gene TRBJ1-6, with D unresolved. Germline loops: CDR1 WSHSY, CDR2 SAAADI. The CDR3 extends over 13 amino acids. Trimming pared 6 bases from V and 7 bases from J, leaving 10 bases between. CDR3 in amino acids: CASSPSGNSPLHF. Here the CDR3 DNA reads TGCGCCAGCAGCCCGAGCGGGAATTCACCCCTCCACTTT.

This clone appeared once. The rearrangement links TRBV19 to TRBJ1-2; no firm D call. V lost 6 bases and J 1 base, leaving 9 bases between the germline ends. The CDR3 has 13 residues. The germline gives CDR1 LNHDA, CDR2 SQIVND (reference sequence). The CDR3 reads CASSPGINYGYTF. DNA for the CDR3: TGTGCCAGTAGCCCCGGGATTAACTATGGCTACACCTTC.

In DNA form, the CDR3 reads TGTGCCAGCAGCCAGTGGACAGGGAATGAAAAACTGTTTTTT. Encoded protein: CASSQWTGNEKLFF. This chain links TRBV7-9 with TRBJ1-4; 8 positions match TRBD1. V was clipped by 5 bases and J by 5 bases; unmatched bases: 4. The CDR3 loop spans 14 amino acids. Germline V gene lookup returns CDR1 SEHNR and CDR2 FQNEAQ (reference sequence).

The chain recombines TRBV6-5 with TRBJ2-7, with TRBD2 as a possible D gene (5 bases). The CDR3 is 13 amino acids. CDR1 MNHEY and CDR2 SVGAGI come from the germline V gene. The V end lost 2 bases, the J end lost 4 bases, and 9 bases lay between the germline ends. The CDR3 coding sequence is TGTGCCAGCAGTTACAGTGCGGGTTACGAGCAGTACTTC. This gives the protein CASSYSAGYEQYF.

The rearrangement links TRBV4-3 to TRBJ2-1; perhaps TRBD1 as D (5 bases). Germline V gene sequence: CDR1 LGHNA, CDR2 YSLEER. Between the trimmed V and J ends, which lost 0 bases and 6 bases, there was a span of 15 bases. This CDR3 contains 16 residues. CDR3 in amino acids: CASSQEAGKVGNEQFF. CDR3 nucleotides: TGCGCCAGCAGCCAAGAGGCAGGGAAGGTGGGCAATGAGCAGTTCTTC.

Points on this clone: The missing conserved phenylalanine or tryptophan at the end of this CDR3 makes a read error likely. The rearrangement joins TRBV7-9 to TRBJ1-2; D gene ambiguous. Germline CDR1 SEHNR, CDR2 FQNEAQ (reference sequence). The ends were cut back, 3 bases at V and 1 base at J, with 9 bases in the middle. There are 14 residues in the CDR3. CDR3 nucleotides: TGTGCCAGCAGCTTCATCGCAGTTAACTATGGCTACACCCTC. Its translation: CASSFIAVNYGYTL.

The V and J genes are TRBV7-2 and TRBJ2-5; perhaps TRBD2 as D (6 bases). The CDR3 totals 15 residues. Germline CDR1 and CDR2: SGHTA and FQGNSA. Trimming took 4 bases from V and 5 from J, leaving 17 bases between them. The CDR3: CASSSAGTGGETQYF. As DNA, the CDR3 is TGTGCCAGCAGCTCCGCCGGGACTGGTGGGGAGACCCAGTACTTC. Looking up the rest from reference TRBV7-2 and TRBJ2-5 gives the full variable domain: GAGVSQSPSNKVTEKGKDVELRCDPISGHTALYWYRQSLGQGLEFLIYFQGNSAPDKSGLPSDRFSAERTGGSVSTLTIQRTQQEDSAVYLCASSSAGTGGETQYFGPGTRLLVL.

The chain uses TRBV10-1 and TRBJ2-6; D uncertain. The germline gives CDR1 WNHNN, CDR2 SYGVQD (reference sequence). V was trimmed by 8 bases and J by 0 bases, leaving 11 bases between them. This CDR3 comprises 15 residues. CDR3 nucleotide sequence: TGCGCCAGCCGGTACTGTCTCTCTGGGGCCAACGTCCTGACTTTC. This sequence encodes CASRYCLSGANVLTF.